The clone carrying this T cell receptor beta chain appeared many times. Its antigen remains unknown. This entry comes from a study of regulatory T cells in long-lasting Graves disease. iRepertoire HTBI primers and Arm-PCR of CDR3 regions built TCR beta libraries. MiXCR, applied by TCRdb to the multiplex PCR reads, yields one record per CDR3 protein. The repertoire holds more than 450,000 distinct CDR3 sequences, with 12% as singletons. Study results and limitations: Study was limited to peripheral blood, excluding thyroid tissue. For persistent Graves' patients, TCR diversity was lower than for newly diagnosed ones. Sample size was small, which may have lowered accuracy.

Time point defined: newly diagnosed GD, antithyroid drugs for less than 3 months. Generation of the TCR library employed RNA extracted from PBMCs. This sample was shared with a second study, whose subject was T cells in Graves' hyperthyroidism and ophthalmopathy. Per that study: Uncontrolled infection, other autoimmune disease, pregnancy or lactation barred patients from enrollment.

The TCR sequence derives from a woman in her 30s with Graves disease. Specimen: peripheral blood mononuclear cells (PBMCs), collected at new diagnosis, from a patient treated with antithyroid drugs.

The CDR3 loop reads CASSLALADWNEQFF. As DNA, the CDR3 is TGTGCCAGCAGCCTCGCCCTCGCGGACTGGAATGAGCAGTTCTTC. The chain joins TRBV11-3 to TRBJ2-1; tentative D call: TRBD2 (5 bases). V shed 5 bases and J shed 7 bases, with 18 bases lying between them. Germline assignment: CDR1 SGHNT and CDR2 YENEEA. The length of the CDR3 is 15 residues.